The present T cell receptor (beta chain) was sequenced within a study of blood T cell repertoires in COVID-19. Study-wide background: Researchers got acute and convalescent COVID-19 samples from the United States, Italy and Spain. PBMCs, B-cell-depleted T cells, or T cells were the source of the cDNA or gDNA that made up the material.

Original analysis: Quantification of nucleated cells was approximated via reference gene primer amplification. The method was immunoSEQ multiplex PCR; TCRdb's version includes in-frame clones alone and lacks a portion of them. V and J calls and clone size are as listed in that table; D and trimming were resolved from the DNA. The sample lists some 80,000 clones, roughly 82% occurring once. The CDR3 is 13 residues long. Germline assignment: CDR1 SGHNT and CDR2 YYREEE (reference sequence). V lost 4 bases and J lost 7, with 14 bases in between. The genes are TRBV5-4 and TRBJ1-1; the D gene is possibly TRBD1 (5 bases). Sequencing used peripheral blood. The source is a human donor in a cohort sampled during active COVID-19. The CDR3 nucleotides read TGTGCCAGCAGCGATCCAGGGATGGGTGAAGCTTTCTTT. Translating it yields CASSDPGMGEAFF. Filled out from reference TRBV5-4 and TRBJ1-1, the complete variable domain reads ETGVTQSPTHLIKTRGQQVTLRCSSQSGHNTVSWYQQALGQGPQFIFQYYREEENGRGNFPPRFSGLQFPNYSSELNVNALELDDSALYLCASSDPGMGEAFFGQGTRLTVV.